These 9 T cell receptor beta chains were sequenced from one sample in a study of blood T cell repertoires in COVID-19. Assay: immunoSEQ multiplex PCR; the TCRdb copy retains only in-frame clones and omits some. The sample has some 210,000 clones, roughly four fifths seen once. Sequenced input: PBMCs or T cells enriched from blood (not recorded which). These receptor sequences come from a man aged 40-49 years who had recovered from COVID-19.

The V call is TRBV30, the J call TRBJ1-1; tentatively, D is TRBD1 (5 bases). The germline V gene has CDR1 GTSNPN and CDR2 SVGIG (reference sequence). The V and J ends lost 0 bases and 6 bases respectively, with 11 bases between them. The CDR3 is 13 residues long. The CDR3 spells CAWSVGPGAEAFF. The CDR3 DNA reads as TGTGCCTGGAGTGTAGGGCCGGGGGCTGAAGCTTTCTTT.

CDR3 in amino acids: CASSRNSGANNSPLHF. CDR3 nucleotides: TGTGCCAGCAGCCGAAATTCAGGGGCCAATAATTCACCCCTCCACTTT. V is TRBV14 and J is TRBJ1-6, with D perhaps TRBD1 (6 bases). Germline V lookup: CDR1 SGHDN, CDR2 FVKESK. The CDR3 runs 16 residues. Trimming cost V 4 bases and J 5 bases, with 15 bases left between them. The variable domain in full, with the rest retrieved from reference TRBV14 and TRBJ1-6, is EAGVTQFPSHSVIEKGQTVTLRCDPISGHDNLYWYRRVMGKEIKFLLHFVKESKQDESGMPNNRFLAERTGGTYSTLKVQPAELEDSGVYFCASSRNSGANNSPLHFGNGTRLTVT.

The chain links TRBV20-1 to TRBJ1-6; D possibly corresponds to TRBD1 (6 bases). The CDR3 is 14 residues long. The germline V gene has CDR1 DFQATT and CDR2 SNEGSKA (reference sequence). V was pared by 3 bases and J by 6 bases, with 12 bases between. The CDR3 sequence is CSASLGTPNSPLHF. The CDR3 DNA reads as TGCAGTGCTAGTCTCGGGACACCTAATTCACCCCTCCACTTT.

This chain links TRBV3-1 (or the pseudogene TRBV3-2) with TRBJ2-3, with D perhaps TRBD1 (6 bases). The CDR3 loop spans 13 amino acids. The germline V gene has CDR1 LGHDT and CDR2 YNNKEL (reference sequence). V gave up 6 bases and J gave up 5 bases, with 12 bases separating them. CDR3 region: CASRQQGGDTQYF. The CDR3 DNA follows: TGTGCCAGCAGGCAACAGGGTGGAGATACGCAGTATTTT.

The chain is built from TRBV18 and TRBJ1-5, with TRBD1 matching 8 bases. Germline assignment: CDR1 KGHSH and CDR2 LQKENI. The CDR3 covers 17 residues. The V and J ends lost 3 bases and 9 bases, in that order; junction bases with no gene match: 16. CDR3 bases: TGTGCCAGCTCACCCTATGGGACAGGAGACTCGAGTCGGCCCCAGCATTTT. This codes for CASSPYGTGDSSRPQHF.

This chain links TRBV10-2 with TRBJ2-7; 7 bases fit TRBD1. Germline CDR1 and CDR2: WSHSY and SAAADI. With 6 bases clipped from V and 0 bases from J, the junction kept 8 bases outside the gene matches. CDR3 size: 15 residues. CDR3 sequence reads: CASRKPGQLSYEQYF. The CDR3 DNA follows: TGCGCCAGCAGAAAACCGGGACAGCTCTCCTACGAGCAGTACTTC.

On this clone: The same CDR3 is also encoded by other DNA sequences in this sample. The CDR3 loop is CASSSGLLNTGELFF. The CDR3 nucleotides are TGCGCCAGCAGCTCGGGACTTCTTAACACCGGGGAGCTGTTTTTT. The V gene is TRBV5-1, the J gene TRBJ2-2; TRBD2 is a possible D gene (6 bases). From germline, CDR1 is SGHRS and CDR2 YFSETQ. V was pared by 3 bases and J by 2 bases, with 11 bases between. The CDR3 contains 15 residues.

The chain is built from TRBV10-1 and TRBJ1-1; D gene ambiguous. The CDR3 length is 13 residues. Between the trimmed V and J ends, which lost 5 bases and 1 base, there was a span of 8 bases. Germline values: CDR1 WNHNN, CDR2 SYGVQD (reference sequence). The CDR3 spells CASSPLSNTEAFF. CDR3 DNA sequence: TGCGCCAGCAGTCCCCTCTCGAACACTGAAGCTTTCTTT.

The rearrangement uses TRBV12-3 or TRBV12-4 and TRBJ1-2; possibly TRBD1 for D (5 bases). With 3 bases removed from V and 3 bases from J, the gap between germline ends came to 8 bases. There are 13 residues in the CDR3. The CDR3 is CASSFWGDYGYTF. The CDR3 nucleotides are TGTGCCAGCAGTTTCTGGGGGGACTATGGCTACACCTTC.